This T cell receptor beta chain was recovered during a study of radiotherapy plus CTLA-4 blockade in lung cancer. Study-level background: Objective responses were recorded in about 18% of patients, with disease control recorded in 25% to 35%.

Each patient with chemo-refractory metastatic non-small-cell lung cancer was treated with focal radiation plus CTLA-4 blockade using ipilimumab. Generated by immunoSEQ multiplex PCR, the TCRdb table keeps only in-frame clones and is missing some. The table lists 35,000 to 55,000 clones, around 70% of them singletons, with 20% to 25% in the top ten. The CDR3 has 15 amino acids. The V and J ends lost 3 bases and 4 bases, in that order; junction bases with no gene match: 3. The germline V gene encodes CDR1 LGHNA and CDR2 YNFKEQ. As for this clone: Its antigen is unidentified.

Study-level points and caveats: Among reported predictors of response, early blood T cell clone dynamics with interferon-beta performed best.

V gene TRBV4-2 combines with J gene TRBJ2-1; 10 bases match TRBD2. The sequencing here drew on peripheral blood, taken from a patient treated with radiotherapy plus ipilimumab. The TCR was taken from a human donor with non-small cell lung cancer who had a partial response to radiotherapy plus ipilimumab. DNA of the CDR3: TGTGCCAGCAGCCAGGAGCGGGGGGGATACAATGAGCAGTTCTTC. It encodes CASSQERGGYNEQFF.